A single sample gave rise to the 7 T cell receptor beta chains below, sequenced in a study of blood T cell repertoires in COVID-19. Libraries were prepared by immunoSEQ multiplex PCR; TCRdb keeps only in-frame clonotypes and omits some of them. Of hundreds of thousands of clones listed, roughly nine tenths are singletons. The sample was PBMCs or T cells enriched from blood (not recorded which). The receptor source for this set is a woman between 18 and 30 years old who had recovered from COVID-19.

V is TRBV15 and J is TRBJ2-7; TRBD1 aligns across 8 bases. Germline CDR1 LNHNV, CDR2 YYDKDF (reference sequence). The ends lost 4 bases at V and 4 bases at J; junction bases unmatched: 6. CDR3 length equals 14 residues. CDR3 nucleotide sequence: TGTGCCACCAGCACTGACAGGGGTCGGTACGAGCAGTACTTC. Protein sequence: CATSTDRGRYEQYF.

This clone was counted ten times or more. The chain recombines TRBV5-1 with TRBJ2-1; TRBD1 is a possible D gene (6 bases). Looked up from germline, CDR1 is SGHRS and CDR2 is YFSETQ. V was cut by 9 bases and J by 6 bases, with 19 bases left in between. This CDR3 comprises 14 residues. The CDR3 spells CATSKTQGFNEQFF. The CDR3 DNA reads as TGCGCCACCTCAAAGACACAGGGATTCAATGAGCAGTTCTTC.

V and J are TRBV5-1 and TRBJ2-3; possible D gene TRBD2, 5 bases. In germline, CDR1 is SGHRS, CDR2 YFSETQ. The CDR3 has 15 amino acids. The germline V and J ends were trimmed by 7 bases and 2 bases, with 17 bases remaining between them. CDR3 nucleotide sequence: TGCGCCAGCTCCGGACGCAGCGGATCCACAGATACGCAGTATTTT. Protein sequence: CASSGRSGSTDTQYF.

Here the CDR3 reads CASSRRTEAFF. The CDR3 region has the DNA TGTGCCAGCAGCCGCCGGACTGAAGCTTTCTTT. V and J are TRBV6-5 and TRBJ1-1, with D unresolved. CDR3 length: 11 residues. Trimming stripped 6 bases from V and 5 bases from J, with 7 bases between. Germline values: CDR1 MNHEY, CDR2 SVGAGI.

The sample holds a few counts of this clone. The CDR3 bases are TGTGCCAGTAGTATTGGGACAGAAGCTTTCTTT. Translated: CASSIGTEAFF. The chain links TRBV19 to TRBJ1-1, with TRBD1 as a possible D gene (6 bases). V shed 3 bases and J shed 8 bases, with 7 bases lying between them. The CDR3 is made up of 11 amino acids. CDR1 and CDR2 (germline): LNHDA, SQIVND (reference sequence).

The rearrangement uses TRBV30 and TRBJ1-1, with 8 bases matching TRBD1. V was pared by 1 base and J by 11 bases, with 9 bases of the junction left unmatched. CDR3 length: 13 amino acids. CDR1 GTSNPN and CDR2 SVGIG come from the germline V gene (reference sequence). The CDR3 region is CAWSAKQGVRAFF. The CDR3 bases are TGTGCCTGGAGTGCGAAACAGGGGGTGCGGGCTTTCTTT.

This clone was detected once. The chain has TRBV24-1 and TRBJ1-2; 7 nucleotides match TRBD1. The CDR3 contains 15 residues. The trim removed 1 base at V and 5 bases at J, leaving 6 bases unmatched. CDR1 is KGHDR and CDR2 is SFDVKD in the germline V gene. The CDR3, as DNA: TGTGCCACCAGTGATTTCCGAGGGGGCGAATATGGCTACACCTTC. Amino acids: CATSDFRGGEYGYTF.